One and the same sample provided the 27 T cell receptor beta chains below, sequenced in a study of metastatic and nonmetastatic thyroid tumors. Through MiXCR, TCRdb re-clonotyped the PCR reads. The sample includes about 89,000 clones, about an eighth of them seen just once. Thyroid surgery had not been preceded by any treatment in any patient. Sequencing was carried out using tumor tissue. The receptors come from a female donor with papillary thyroid cancer or a benign thyroid nodule (not recorded which). Some clones in this sample may be carry-over from other donors' samples.

This clone was detected ten times or more. This chain links TRBV3-1 with TRBJ2-1; either TRBD1 or TRBD2 may supply D (5 bases each). V gave up 0 bases and J gave up 5 bases, with 14 bases separating them. The CDR3 has 16 residues. The V gene's germline CDR1 is LGHDT and CDR2 YNNKEL (reference sequence). CDR3 amino acids: CASSQDPRGVNNEQFF. CDR3 sequence (DNA): TGTGCCAGCAGCCAAGATCCCCGAGGGGTTAACAATGAGCAGTTCTTC.

In its sample, this clone was seen many times. The chain recombines TRBV5-1 with TRBJ1-2, with D possibly matching TRBD1 (6 bases). CDR3 size: 14 residues. Germline CDR1 and CDR2: SGHRS and YFSETQ. The ends were cut back, 3 bases at V and 6 bases at J, with 15 bases in the middle. The CDR3 spells CASSSPENRDGYTF. The CDR3 region has the DNA TGCGCCAGCAGCTCCCCCGAAAACAGGGATGGCTACACCTTC.

With respect to this clone: This may be a read error, as it is one base from a much larger clone. This sequence joins TRBV9 and TRBJ2-1; TRBD2 aligns across 11 bases. V lost 6 bases to trimming and J lost 8 bases; unmatched junction nucleotides: 7. Germline V gene sequence: CDR1 SGDLS, CDR2 YYNGEE. The CDR3 spans 14 residues. The CDR3 nucleotides are TGTGCCAGCATGGGACTAGCGGCAGGCGATGAGCAGTTCTTC. It encodes CASMGLAAGDEQFF.

This clone was observed a few times. The genes are TRBV6-4 and TRBJ1-4; TRBD1 matches 7 bases. In germline, CDR1 is MRHNA, CDR2 SNTAGT. J was trimmed by 0 bases and V by 2 bases; bases with no gene match: 18. This CDR3 has 21 amino acids. CDR3: CASSDPTGPSPTISTNEKLFF. CDR3 DNA sequence: TGTGCCAGCAGTGACCCGACAGGGCCCTCCCCAACCATCTCAACTAATGAAAAACTGTTTTTT.

On this clone: This may be a read error, as it is one base from a much larger clone. V is TRBV5-4 and J is TRBJ2-7, with 8 positions matching TRBD1. The CDR3 has 15 residues. Looked up from germline, CDR1 is SGHNT and CDR2 is YYREEE (reference sequence). Losses at the gene ends were 6 bases for V and 2 bases for J; bases not matched to a gene: 10. As DNA, the CDR3 is TGTGCCAGCATCACCCGGACAGGGTCGGCCTACGAGCAGTACTTC. It yields the protein CASITRTGSAYEQYF.

This clone was seen more than once but under ten times. This may be a read error: a much more frequent sequence differs by one nucleotide. The same CDR3 is also encoded by other DNA sequences in this sample. V and J are TRBV15 and TRBJ2-1; D is perhaps TRBD1 (6 bases). V shed 7 bases and J shed 2 bases, with 9 bases lying between them. The germline V gene has CDR1 LNHNV and CDR2 YYDKDF (reference sequence). CDR3 length equals 13 residues. As DNA, the CDR3 is TGTGCCACCAAACAGGGTACCTACAATGAGCAGTTCTTC. Protein: CATKQGTYNEQFF.

This clone was found many times. J is TRBJ2-7 and V is TRBV6-5; TRBD2 aligns across 11 bases. The germline V gene encodes CDR1 MNHEY and CDR2 SVGAGI. This CDR3 comprises 18 residues. After removal of 5 bases from V and 2 bases from J, the junction contained 14 bases not matched to a gene. CDR3 nucleotide sequence: TGTGCCAGCAGTCCCGGGGGGACTAGCGGCTTGATCACCTACGAGCAGTACTTC. Translating gives CASSPGGTSGLITYEQYF.

This clone was detected many times. CDR3 amino acids: CASRGSGGRGGDTQYF. In DNA, the CDR3 is TGTGCCAGCAGGGGGAGTGGCGGGAGAGGGGGGGATACGCAGTATTTT. The rearrangement links TRBV27 to TRBJ2-3; the D gene is possibly TRBD2 (7 bases). CDR1 is MNHEY and CDR2 is SMNVEV in the germline V gene (reference sequence). Trimming took 6 bases from V and 6 from J, leaving 22 bases between them. This CDR3 is 16 amino acids long.

In this sample, this clone turned up many times. Being one base from a much bigger clone, this may be a read error. V gene TRBV6-1 combines with J gene TRBJ2-3, with a tentative D call TRBD2 (6 bases). V gave up 6 bases and J gave up 3 bases, with 13 bases separating them. The germline CDR1 and CDR2 sequences are MNHNS and SASEGT. The CDR3 consists of 14 residues. In DNA form, the CDR3 reads TGTGCCAGCAGCCCGTATGGGACTACAGATACGCAGTATTTT. This gives the protein CASSPYGTTDTQYF.

This clone has at least ten counts. The chain employs TRBV11-3 and TRBJ2-5; 8 bases map to TRBD2. V lost 2 bases, J lost 5 bases, and 16 bases stayed unmatched. The CDR3 has 18 amino acids. Germline lookup yields CDR1 SGHNT and CDR2 YENEEA. The CDR3 nucleotides are TGTGCCAGCAGCTTACCCTGGAATAGCGGGGAGCTTGGTGAGACCCAGTACTTC. Its protein is CASSLPWNSGELGETQYF.

In its sample, this clone was seen a few times. The gene calls are TRBV7-8 and TRBJ2-5; D not resolved. V lost 4 bases and J 3 bases, leaving 12 bases between the germline ends. The CDR3 consists of 14 residues. Germline CDR1 and CDR2: SGHVS and FQNEAQ. As DNA, the CDR3 is TGTGCCAGCAGCTCGCAACGGGCTAAAGAGACCCAGTACTTC. Protein product: CASSSQRAKETQYF.

This clone was detected only a few times. This may be a read error: a much more frequent sequence differs by one nucleotide. In the same sample, other DNA sequences code for this CDR3. CDR3 DNA sequence: TGTGCCAGCAGTTTTACCGGGACAGGGATAGCGGGCTCATACAATGAGCAGTTCTTC. Protein: CASSFTGTGIAGSYNEQFF. The chain couples TRBV28 to TRBJ2-1; 9 bases match TRBD1. Germline V gene lookup returns CDR1 MDHEN and CDR2 SYDVKM. The CDR3 is 19 amino acids. With V trimmed by 3 bases and J by 4 bases, 16 bases remained unmatched.

As regards this clone: Possible read error: a much larger clone is one base away. The genes are TRBV7-9 and TRBJ2-1; TRBD1 matches 8 bases. CDR1 is SEHNR, CDR2 FQNEAQ, per germline (reference sequence). V lost 4 bases to trimming and J lost 3 bases; unmatched junction nucleotides: 11. CDR3 length: 17 residues. CDR3 protein: CASSSSRTGMGYNEQFF. CDR3 DNA: TGTGCCAGCAGCTCTTCAAGGACAGGGATGGGCTACAATGAGCAGTTCTTC.

Many counts were recorded for this clone. The gene calls are TRBV12-3 or TRBV12-4 and TRBJ2-5; 11 bases line up with TRBD2. The junction had 3 bases not matched to a gene; V was cut back by 2 bases and J by 4 bases. The CDR3 is 15 amino acids. CDR3 nucleotides: TGTGCCAGCAGTTTAACCGGACTAGCGGGAGAGACCCAGTACTTC. Its translation is CASSLTGLAGETQYF.

The table lists this clone with many counts. The rearrangement links TRBV29-1 to TRBJ2-2; TRBD1 is a possible D gene (5 bases). CDR1 SQVTM and CDR2 ANQGSEA come from the germline V gene. Trimming took off 4 bases at V and 4 bases at J, with 10 bases between the two ends. This CDR3 contains 13 residues. CDR3 loop: CSVGTMSTGELFF. As DNA, the CDR3 is TGCAGCGTTGGGACAATGAGCACCGGGGAGCTGTTTTTT.

The chain joins TRBV7-6 to TRBJ2-3; 7 nucleotides agree with TRBD1. The junction had 4 bases not matched to a gene; V was cut back by 5 bases and J by 5 bases. This CDR3 region has 13 residues. The germline gives CDR1 SGHVS, CDR2 FNYEAQ. The CDR3: CASSDYRGDTQYF. In nucleotides, the CDR3 is TGTGCCAGCAGCGACTACAGGGGAGATACGCAGTATTTT.

About this clone itself: A much larger clonotype is one base distant, so this may be a read error. J is TRBJ2-1 and V is TRBV9; 11 nucleotides line up with TRBD2. This CDR3 region has 16 residues. CDR1 SGDLS and CDR2 YYNGEE come from the germline V gene. V shed 2 bases and J 5 bases; nucleotides not matched to a gene: 6. DNA of the CDR3: TGTGCCAGCAGCGTGTCGACTAGCGGGACAAACAATGAGCAGTTCTTC. Its translation is CASSVSTSGTNNEQFF.

At least ten counts were recorded for this clone. This sequence joins TRBV5-1 and TRBJ1-6; perhaps TRBD1 as D (5 bases). This CDR3 comprises 14 residues. Trimming left V 0 bases short and J 10 bases short, with 11 bases between. Germline assignment: CDR1 SGHRS and CDR2 YFSETQ. In DNA form, the CDR3 reads TGCGCCAGCAGCTTGGCCGCGAAGGGGTCACCCCTCCACTTT. It codes for CASSLAAKGSPLHF.

This clone was counted many times. Other DNA sequences in this specimen translate into the identical CDR3. This sequence joins TRBV6-1 and TRBJ1-2, with 9 bases identical to TRBD1. Germline lookup yields CDR1 MNHNS and CDR2 SASEGT. Trimming took 5 bases from V and 7 from J; bases not matched to a gene: 8. This CDR3 contains 14 residues. This chain's CDR3 is CASSQPGQGFGYTF. As DNA, the CDR3 is TGTGCCAGCAGTCAACCGGGACAGGGCTTTGGCTACACCTTC.

This clone was counted at least ten times. The V call is TRBV3-1, the J call TRBJ2-7; either TRBD1 or TRBD2 may supply D (5 bases each). CDR1 is LGHDT and CDR2 is YNNKEL in the germline V gene (reference sequence). V was pared by 5 bases and J by 5 bases, with 16 bases between. The CDR3 has 14 residues. This chain's CDR3 is CASSSRDGFDEQYF. For the CDR3, the DNA is TGTGCCAGCAGCTCCCGGGACGGGTTCGACGAGCAGTACTTC.

The table lists this clone with many counts. The chain joins TRBV27 to TRBJ2-7, with D possibly TRBD1 on 6 matching bases. Trimming stripped 8 bases from V and 4 bases from J, with 12 bases between. There are 12 residues in the CDR3. The germline V gene encodes CDR1 MNHEY and CDR2 SMNVEV (reference sequence). CDR3 amino acids: CASGIRGYEQYF. CDR3 nucleotides: TGTGCCAGCGGCATTAGGGGGTACGAGCAGTACTTC.

This clone was picked up many times. V gene TRBV7-8 combines with J gene TRBJ2-5; no definite D call. The V end lost 0 bases, the J end lost 5 bases, and 7 bases lay between the germline ends. Germline lookup yields CDR1 SGHVS and CDR2 FQNEAQ. The CDR3 spans 13 residues. The CDR3 is CASSLARWETQYF. Here the CDR3 DNA reads TGTGCCAGCAGCTTAGCACGGTGGGAGACCCAGTACTTC.

This clone was seen many times. The chain couples TRBV19 to TRBJ2-5; D gene uncertain. Germline CDR1 and CDR2: LNHDA and SQIVND (reference sequence). Trimming left V 3 bases short and J 4 bases short, with 15 bases between. This CDR3 has 15 residues. The DNA of the CDR3 is TGTGCCAGTAGTATTAGTAAGCCCTCGGGAGAGACCCAGTACTTC. Amino acids: CASSISKPSGETQYF.

This clone appeared many times. The chain couples TRBV5-6 to TRBJ1-1; tentatively, D is TRBD1 (5 bases). V lost 5 bases, J lost 4 bases, and 9 bases lay in between. The CDR3 is made up of 12 amino acids. Per germline, CDR1 SGHDT and CDR2 YYEEEE. The CDR3 region has the DNA TGTGCCAGCAGTCGGGGGGGCACTGAAGCTTTCTTT. It encodes CASSRGGTEAFF. Drawing the rest from reference TRBV5-6 and TRBJ1-1, the complete variable domain is DAGVTQSPTHLIKTRGQQVTLRCSPKSGHDTVSWYQQALGQGPQFIFQYYEEEERQRGNFPDRFSGHQFPNYSSELNVNALLLGDSALYLCASSRGGTEAFFGQGTRLTVV.

For this clone: A much bigger clone sits one base away, suggesting this may be a read error. In the same sample, other DNA sequences code for this CDR3. This chain links TRBV9 with TRBJ2-2; D perhaps matches TRBD1 (7 bases). The length of the CDR3 is 15 residues. Germline V gives CDR1 SGDLS, CDR2 YYNGEE. Trimming stripped 4 bases from V and 2 bases from J, with 12 bases between. The CDR3 here is CASSQGGGNTGELFF. CDR3 in DNA: TGTGCCAGCAGCCAGGGGGGAGGTAACACCGGGGAGCTGTTTTTT.

Regarding this clone: Compared with germline, one end of the junction differs, possibly owing to a read error. This chain connects TRBV11-2 to TRBJ2-7; tentatively, D is TRBD2 (5 bases). The CDR3 covers 15 residues. Germline V gives CDR1 SGHAT, CDR2 FQNNGV. The CDR3 DNA reads TGTGCCAGCAGCTTCCCAGGCGGGCCCTCATACGAGCAGTGCTTC. As protein: CASSFPGGPSYEQCF.

This clone was observed at least ten times. The identical CDR3 is also encoded by other nucleotide sequences in the sample. This chain uses TRBV28 with TRBJ2-1, with D perhaps matching TRBD2 (7 bases). Trimming left V 2 bases short and J 0 bases short, with 17 bases between. Germline CDR1 reads MDHEN; CDR2 reads SYDVKM. The CDR3 sequence is 18 residues long. CDR3 sequence (DNA): TGTGCCAGCAGTTTAAGGTTTGGGGGCGGGAGCTCCTACAATGAGCAGTTCTTC. It encodes CASSLRFGGGSSYNEQFF.